The rows below give T cell receptor beta chains drawn from one sample of a study of T-cell reconstitution after alpha-beta-depleted transplantation in children. TCRdb processed the PCR reads anew with MiXCR; each CDR3 protein has one entry. The data hold 500,000 to 600,000 distinct CDR3 sequences, with over 20% observed a single time. This specimen was PBMCs, taken before TCRalphabeta/CD19-depleted stem cell transplant. All receptors derive from a boy in the first two years of life with Wiskott-Aldrich syndrome, due to receive a stem cell transplant. Each CDR3 is given with its conserved first and last residue. The D gene is left open where the match is weak. Clone size is given for some rows only: seen once, a few or many times, or a class if the clone is expanded.

DNA,CDR3,J,D,size,V
TGTGCCAGCACGGTTAGCGGGAGAGGAACCGGGGAGCTGTTTTTT,CASTVSGRGTGELFF,TRBJ2-2,TRBD2,NA,TRBV25-1
TGTGCCAGCACCTCCCTCTCGGATCCCTACGAGCAGTACTTC,CASTSLSDPYEQYF,TRBJ2-7,NA,few,TRBV7-2
TGCGCCAGCAGCTTGGACGGGACAGGGTCTGAAAAACTGTTTTTT,CASSLDGTGSEKLFF,TRBJ1-4,TRBD1,few,TRBV5-1
TGTGCCAGCCGGGGACTAGCGGGATCAGATACGCAGTATTTT,CASRGLAGSDTQYF,TRBJ2-3,TRBD2,few,TRBV27
TGTGCCAGCACCGAGCGGGCACTAGCGGGAGTGGCCGGGGAGCTGTTTTTT,CASTERALAGVAGELFF,TRBJ2-2,TRBD2,few,TRBV12-3/TRBV12-4
TGTGCCATCAGTGAGTCCAAGGGAGGGACCCAAGAGACCCAGTACTTC,CAISESKGGTQETQYF,TRBJ2-5,TRBD2,few,TRBV10-3
TGTGCCAGCAGCCCTGGGCCCCCTATAAGTGGAGAGACCCAGTACTTC,CASSPGPPISGETQYF,TRBJ2-5,NA,NA,TRBV7-2
TGTGCCAGCATCGGGCTAGCGGGAGGCCCCAGCTCCTACAATGAGCAGTTCTTC,CASIGLAGGPSSYNEQFF,TRBJ2-1,TRBD2,few,TRBV27
TGCGCCAGCAGCGGAGGGACAGTCACCGGGGAGCTGTTTTTT,CASSGGTVTGELFF,TRBJ2-2,NA,NA,TRBV5-1
TGTGCCAGCAGTTACTCGACTGGGCGGGAGGCCTGGTACAGGGTGGGTGAGCAGTTCTTC,CASSYSTGREAWYRVGEQFF,TRBJ2-1,TRBD2,NA,TRBV6-2/TRBV6-3
TGTGCCTGGACCCGGGGGATGGGCCTCGGGAACTACAATGAGCAGTTCTTC,CAWTRGMGLGNYNEQFF,TRBJ2-1,NA,NA,TRBV30
TGCGCCAGCAGCTTGATTGGGCAGGCCTACGAGCAGTACTTC,CASSLIGQAYEQYF,TRBJ2-7,NA,few,TRBV5-1
TGCGCCAGCAGCTTGCGGGCCGGGACAGGGGGCGACTTGACAGATACGCAGTATTTT,CASSLRAGTGGDLTDTQYF,TRBJ2-3,TRBD1,few,TRBV5-1
TGCAGTGCTAGTTCTAGAATCGATGAGCAGTTCTTC,CSASSRIDEQFF,TRBJ2-1,NA,NA,TRBV20-1
TGTGCCAGCACCCGACACGTAGGGTTAGACGAGCAGTACTTC,CASTRHVGLDEQYF,TRBJ2-7,NA,NA,TRBV28
TGCGCCAGCAGCTTGGCGGACAGCAACCTGAACACTGAAGCTTTCTTT,CASSLADSNLNTEAFF,TRBJ1-1,NA,NA,TRBV5-1
TGCGCCAGCACATCAGGGACAGGGGGGTTGACCAAAAACATTCAGTACTTC,CASTSGTGGLTKNIQYF,TRBJ2-4,TRBD1,NA,TRBV5-1
TGCAGTGCTAGCCGGCTAGACCACAATGAGCAGTTCTTC,CSASRLDHNEQFF,TRBJ2-1,NA,NA,TRBV20-1
TGTGCCAGCAGTGGAAGGAGGCGGGATGAAAAACTGTTTTTT,CASSGRRRDEKLFF,TRBJ1-4,NA,few,TRBV6-1
TGTGCTAGTGTCCAGAACAGGGGGCTATCCTACAATGAGCAGTTCTTC,CASVQNRGLSYNEQFF,TRBJ2-1,TRBD1,NA,TRBV12-5
TGTGCCAGCAGCTTAGTCGGCAGGCGAAATGAAAAACTGTTTTTT,CASSLVGRRNEKLFF,TRBJ1-4,NA,NA,TRBV11-2
TGTGCCGAATGGGCTTCCACAGATACGCAGTATTTT,CAEWASTDTQYF,TRBJ2-3,NA,few,TRBV5-5
TGTGCCAGCAGTACGACAGGGAGGATGAATACGCAGTATTTT,CASSTTGRMNTQYF,TRBJ2-3,NA,few,TRBV27
TGTGCCACCAGTGATTCGGACAGCTCCTACAATGAGCAGTTCTTC,CATSDSDSSYNEQFF,TRBJ2-1,NA,NA,TRBV24-1
TGTGCCAGCACCCAGACAGGGTTGGCCTACGAGCAGTACTTC,CASTQTGLAYEQYF,TRBJ2-7,TRBD1,NA,TRBV12-3/TRBV12-4
TGCGCCAGCAGCTTGGACCCGACAGGGGGCTTGGTAGATACGCAGTATTTT,CASSLDPTGGLVDTQYF,TRBJ2-3,TRBD1,NA,TRBV5-1
TGTGCCAGCAGTTTTTCCTCGCCAATGGGGTATGGAGAGCAGTACTTC,CASSFSSPMGYGEQYF,TRBJ2-7,NA,few,TRBV12-3/TRBV12-4
TGTGCCAGCTTCGGACAGGGGAATGGCTACACCTTC,CASFGQGNGYTF,TRBJ1-2,TRBD1,NA,TRBV19
TGCGCCAGCAGCTTGGGCGGAGGCCTCTACAATGAGCAGTTCTTC,CASSLGGGLYNEQFF,TRBJ2-1,NA,few,TRBV5-1
TGTGCCATCAGTTCCGTAGAGTACAGGGACACTGAAGCTTTCTTT,CAISSVEYRDTEAFF,TRBJ1-1,NA,NA,TRBV10-3
TGTGCCAGCAGTCCTGTTAATGAGCAGTTCTTC,CASSPVNEQFF,TRBJ2-1,NA,few,TRBV6-6
TGTGCCAGCAGTCTCCGGGGGGCCCTGGAAGCTTTCTTT,CASSLRGALEAFF,TRBJ1-1,NA,NA,TRBV6-1
TGTGCCACCAGCTATTCGACAGTGGGGCAGTTCTTC,CATSYSTVGQFF,TRBJ2-1,NA,few,TRBV15
TGCGCCAGCAGCCCCCGAGGTAGCGGGAGCAATGAGCAGTTCTTC,CASSPRGSGSNEQFF,TRBJ2-1,TRBD2,NA,TRBV5-1
TGCGCCAGCAGTCCGACAGGGGTCCCCTACGAGCAGTACTTC,CASSPTGVPYEQYF,TRBJ2-7,TRBD1,NA,TRBV5-1
TGTGCCAGCAGCCCCATCGGGATGATTAAGACTGAAGCTTTCTTT,CASSPIGMIKTEAFF,TRBJ1-1,NA,NA,TRBV5-5
TGCGCCAGCGGTCTAACGGGGAGGGAACTCAATGAGCAGTTCTTC,CASGLTGRELNEQFF,TRBJ2-1,TRBD2,NA,TRBV5-1
TGCAGCGTTGCGGGGGCGGCCGAGCAGTACTTC,CSVAGAAEQYF,TRBJ2-7,NA,NA,TRBV29-1